This is a list of T cell receptor beta chains from one sample in a study of OX40 agonist ivuxolimab in advanced cancers. TCRdb's table, derived via immunoSEQ multiplex PCR, lists solely in-frame clones and lacks some. The table lists approximately 99,000 clones, approximately 87% of them singletons. The sequencing used CD4+ or CD8+ T cells sorted from blood, collected in a trial of the OX40 agonist ivuxolimab. The source is an adult with an advanced solid tumor such as melanoma, head and neck, liver or kidney cancer. The conserved cysteine and the conserved F or W are not part of the CDR3 here. The order of the fields is J gene, V gene, CDR3 protein.

>TRBJ2-4|TRBV10-2
ASRSFEAAKNIQY
>TRBJ2-7|TRBV4-2
ASSQAASGTYEQY
>TRBJ2-1|TRBV14
ASSFPSGGLNEQF
>TRBJ2-1|TRBV4-1
ASNPKWDTTYNEQF
>TRBJ1-4|TRBV5-6
ASSLRSRGGNVEKLF
>TRBJ2-2|TRBV4-2
ASSQEGAETGELF
>TRBJ1-1|TRBV6-5
ASKDSDYEAF
>TRBJ1-1|TRBV19
ASSIGQTYTEAF
>TRBJ1-6|TRBV29-1
SVRQGSDSPLH
>TRBJ1-1|TRBV18
ASSLTGPPKVLGTEAF
>TRBJ2-7|TRBV18
ASSPPARREDEQY
>TRBJ2-2|TRBV6-6
ASSYIGSTTGELF
>TRBJ1-1|TRBV7-3
ASSLNVGQNTEAF
>TRBJ2-5|TRBV7-9
ASSSTSGLQGETQY
>TRBJ2-5|TRBV18
ASSPQEGEQETQY
>TRBJ2-1|TRBV15
ATSRLSYNEQF
>TRBJ1-4|TRBV5-1
ASSLWGDLNEKLF
>TRBJ2-7|TRBV6-5
ASSYAGGYEQY
>TRBJ2-1|TRBV13
ASSLGLGNEQF
>TRBJ1-5|TRBV9
ASSLDGTGNQPQH
>TRBJ1-1|TRBV18
ASSPQGNTEAF
>TRBJ2-4|TRBV6-1
ASSESIGQLVKNIQY
>TRBJ2-3|TRBV4-1
ASSLASSGGALNTQY
>TRBJ2-2|TRBV7-2
ASSLRVTGELF
>TRBJ1-5|TRBV6-5
ASSYQIVGQPQH
>TRBJ2-7|TRBV29-1
SVVKGSLGEQY
>TRBJ2-7|TRBV2
ASRKTSSDHEQY
>TRBJ1-2|TRBV4-1
ASSQDGTVYGYT
>TRBJ2-1|TRBV5-1
ASRPTGGPYNEQF
>TRBJ1-1|TRBV2
AEQGNTEAF
>TRBJ1-1|TRBV13
ASTPPSNTEAF
>TRBJ1-6|TRBV27
ASSLGVNNSPLH
>TRBJ2-1|TRBV19
ASSITGGHDEQF
>TRBJ1-2|TRBV18
ASSPGGSVAGYT
>TRBJ2-7|TRBV7-9
ASSSTTGTEYEQY
>TRBJ1-1|TRBV29-1
SVVSTEAF
>TRBJ1-2|TRBV9
ASSVAPTEGYGYT
>TRBJ2-5|TRBV7-2
ASSLSRTYQETQY
>TRBJ2-2|TRBV19
ASSSGAVNTGELF
>TRBJ1-3|TRBV2
ASSEMGMRGNTIY
>TRBJ1-3|TRBV9
ASSVSEGIRNTIY
>TRBJ1-5|TRBV5-8
ASTLRGPEWAIRQPQH